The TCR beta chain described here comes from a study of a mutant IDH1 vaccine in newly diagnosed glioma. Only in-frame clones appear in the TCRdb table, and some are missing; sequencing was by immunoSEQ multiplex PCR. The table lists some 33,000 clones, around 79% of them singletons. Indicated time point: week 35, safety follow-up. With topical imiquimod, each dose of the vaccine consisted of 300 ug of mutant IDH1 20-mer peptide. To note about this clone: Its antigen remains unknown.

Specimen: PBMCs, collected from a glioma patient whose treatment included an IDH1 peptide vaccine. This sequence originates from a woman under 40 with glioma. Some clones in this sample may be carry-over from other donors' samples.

CDR3 DNA: TGTGCCAGCAGTTTATCTCCCGACAGGACCGTCTCCTACGAGCAGTACTTC. Protein: CASSLSPDRTVSYEQYF. V gene TRBV27 combines with J gene TRBJ2-7, with D perhaps TRBD1 (6 bases). Germline V gene data show CDR1 as MNHEY and CDR2 as SMNVEV (reference sequence). CDR3 size: 17 residues. V was trimmed by 0 bases and J by 0 bases, leaving 15 bases between them.